The clone carrying this T cell receptor (beta chain) was seen more than once but under ten times. No antigen is known for it. MiXCR was run by TCRdb on the 5' RACE reads, yielding one entry per CDR3 protein. The sample has about 290,000 distinct CDR3 sequences; about a sixth are singletons. This record comes from a study of T-cell memory formation after mild COVID-19. Study as a whole: Each donor largely had its own TCR clusters. Study-wide results and caveats: Some responding clones appeared in pre-infection memory, suggesting cross-reactive memory joined. Contracting clones, day 15 to 85, had balanced CD4/CD8, and later expanders favored CD4+. Chiefly within CM and EM were the contracting CD4+ clones; CD8+ ones were within EMRA.

Germline V CDR1 and CDR2: SGHTA, FQGNSA. CDR3 size: 14 residues. V lost 1 base to trimming and J lost 4 bases, with 11 bases between them. The genes are TRBV7-2 and TRBJ2-7, with D perhaps matching TRBD1 (5 bases). This TCR was recovered from a man between 18 and 35 years old who had mild COVID-19 (a few samples of this study predate the infection). Cell type and time point are not known. Source material: PBMCs or a T cell subset sorted from them (not recorded which). DNA of the CDR3: TGTGCCAGCAGCTTAGAGTCAGGGATGTACGAGCAGTACTTC. This codes for CASSLESGMYEQYF. The full variable domain, in which reference TRBV7-2 and TRBJ2-7 provide the parts outside the CDR3, is GAGVSQSPSNKVTEKGKDVELRCDPISGHTALYWYRQSLGQGLEFLIYFQGNSAPDKSGLPSDRFSAERTGGSVSTLTIQRTQQEDSAVYLCASSLESGMYEQYFGPGTRLTVT.